These T cell receptor beta chains were read from a single sample in a study of blood T cell repertoires in COVID-19. The data were produced by immunoSEQ multiplex PCR, yet TCRdb's version contains in-frame clones alone and is incomplete. This table holds roughly 100,000 clones, roughly 92% found once. Sequenced material: peripheral blood. These receptors were taken from a woman between 50 and 59 years old with COVID-19, enrolled during active disease. CDR3s include the opening cysteine and the closing phenylalanine or tryptophan. A D gene is named only where the DNA matches it firmly. Clone size, where shown, is once, few, many, or a class for clones that have expanded.

v_gene: TRBV12-3/TRBV12-4; j_gene: TRBJ1-5; d_gene: .; abundance: .; CDR3nt: TGTGCCAGCAGTTTAGGTCCAAATCAGCCCCAGCATTTT; CDR3aa: CASSLGPNQPQHF
v_gene: TRBV19; j_gene: TRBJ1-1; d_gene: TRBD1; abundance: .; CDR3nt: TGTGCCAGTATGTCAGGGGGCCTGACTGAAGCTTTCTTT; CDR3aa: CASMSGGLTEAFF
v_gene: TRBV9; j_gene: TRBJ1-2; d_gene: TRBD1; abundance: .; CDR3nt: TGTGCCAGCAGCTCCTCAGGGACAGGGGCAGAAGGCTACACCTTC; CDR3aa: CASSSSGTGAEGYTF
v_gene: TRBV4-3; j_gene: TRBJ1-2; d_gene: .; abundance: few; CDR3nt: TGCGCCAGCAGCCAAGATCTGGGGAGGAACTATGGCTACACCTTC; CDR3aa: CASSQDLGRNYGYTF
v_gene: TRBV27; j_gene: TRBJ2-5; d_gene: TRBD2; abundance: .; CDR3nt: TGTGCCAGCAGTCCCACGGGGGGAAGGAGCGTGGAGACCCAGTACTTC; CDR3aa: CASSPTGGRSVETQYF
v_gene: TRBV16; j_gene: TRBJ1-5; d_gene: .; abundance: .; CDR3nt: TGTGCCAGCACCTCCTCAGGGGTGAGGGTTCATCAGCCCCAGCATTTT; CDR3aa: CASTSSGVRVHQPQHF
v_gene: TRBV2; j_gene: TRBJ1-1; d_gene: .; abundance: .; CDR3nt: TGTGCCAGCATAAGGGGCCCCTTAATGAACACTGAAGCTTTCTTT; CDR3aa: CASIRGPLMNTEAFF
v_gene: TRBV6-5; j_gene: TRBJ1-2; d_gene: .; abundance: .; CDR3nt: TGTGCCAGCATAGGTGTAACAGCTTATGGCTACACCTTC; CDR3aa: CASIGVTAYGYTF
v_gene: TRBV4-2; j_gene: TRBJ2-5; d_gene: .; abundance: .; CDR3nt: TGTGCCAGCAGCCAAGGAGGAGACCGGGGAGAGACCCAGTACTTC; CDR3aa: CASSQGGDRGETQYF
v_gene: TRBV11-2; j_gene: TRBJ1-5; d_gene: TRBD1; abundance: .; CDR3nt: TGTGCCAGCAGCTTGACAGGGTTGGATCAGCCCCAGCATTTT; CDR3aa: CASSLTGLDQPQHF
v_gene: TRBV23-1; j_gene: TRBJ1-6; d_gene: TRBD1; abundance: .; CDR3nt: TGCGCCAGCAGTCATCAGGGGGTGGTACGGTCACCCCTCCACTTT; CDR3aa: CASSHQGVVRSPLHF
v_gene: TRBV19; j_gene: TRBJ1-2; d_gene: TRBD1; abundance: once; CDR3nt: TGTGCCAGTAGTATCGGGACAGGGCCGGGCTATGGCTACACCTTC; CDR3aa: CASSIGTGPGYGYTF
v_gene: TRBV11-2; j_gene: TRBJ1-6; d_gene: .; abundance: .; CDR3nt: TGTGCCAGCAGCCTCTCCGGGCCCGGAGGCGGCTCCTATAATTCACCCCTCCACTTT; CDR3aa: CASSLSGPGGGSYNSPLHF
v_gene: TRBV12-3/TRBV12-4; j_gene: TRBJ1-1; d_gene: .; abundance: .; CDR3nt: TGTGCCAATACAGTGAACACTGAAGCTTTCTTT; CDR3aa: CANTVNTEAFF
v_gene: TRBV3-1/TRBV3-2; j_gene: TRBJ1-4; d_gene: TRBD1; abundance: once; CDR3nt: TGTGCCAGCAGCCAAGCTGGGACAGGGGCGTTTGGGGAAAAACTGTTTTTT; CDR3aa: CASSQAGTGAFGEKLFF
v_gene: TRBV7-7; j_gene: TRBJ2-2; d_gene: .; abundance: .; CDR3nt: TGTGCCAGCAGCCCGGACGGACTACCCACCGGGGAGCTGTTTTTT; CDR3aa: CASSPDGLPTGELFF
v_gene: TRBV18; j_gene: TRBJ2-2; d_gene: TRBD1; abundance: .; CDR3nt: TGTGCCAGCTCACCGACAGGGGCGGACACCGGGGAGCTGTTTTTT; CDR3aa: CASSPTGADTGELFF
v_gene: TRBV9; j_gene: TRBJ1-4; d_gene: .; abundance: .; CDR3nt: TGTGCCAGCAGCGCCGACGGAGGAGGACAGTTAACTAATGAAAAACTGTTTTTT; CDR3aa: CASSADGGGQLTNEKLFF
v_gene: TRBV6-6; j_gene: TRBJ1-2; d_gene: TRBD1; abundance: .; CDR3nt: TGTGCCAGCAGTCCGCGCCTTACAGGGGACCCGACCTATGGCTACACCTTC; CDR3aa: CASSPRLTGDPTYGYTF
v_gene: TRBV11-1; j_gene: TRBJ1-2; d_gene: TRBD1; abundance: few; CDR3nt: TGTGCCAGCAGTTACAGGGGAGGCTATGGCTACACCTTC; CDR3aa: CASSYRGGYGYTF
v_gene: TRBV6-4; j_gene: TRBJ2-3; d_gene: TRBD2; abundance: .; CDR3nt: TGTGCCAGCAGCATAGCGGGGGCTAGCACAGATACGCAGTATTTT; CDR3aa: CASSIAGASTDTQYF
v_gene: TRBV9; j_gene: TRBJ1-1; d_gene: .; abundance: .; CDR3nt: TGTGCCAGCAGCGTAGCTACGGGAGGGAACACTGAAGCTTTCTTT; CDR3aa: CASSVATGGNTEAFF
v_gene: TRBV30; j_gene: TRBJ2-7; d_gene: .; abundance: .; CDR3nt: TGTGCCTGGAGTGTGACAGCCTACGAGCAGTACTTC; CDR3aa: CAWSVTAYEQYF
v_gene: TRBV7-8; j_gene: TRBJ2-2; d_gene: .; abundance: .; CDR3nt: TGTGCCAGCAAACAAAGCACCGGGGAGCTGTTTTTT; CDR3aa: CASKQSTGELFF
v_gene: TRBV7-7; j_gene: TRBJ2-6; d_gene: .; abundance: .; CDR3nt: TGTGCCAGCAGCTTGGGGGGTGGAGACTCTGGGGCCAACGTCCTGACTTTC; CDR3aa: CASSLGGGDSGANVLTF
v_gene: TRBV27; j_gene: TRBJ1-1; d_gene: .; abundance: .; CDR3nt: TGTGCCAGCAGTTTAGTCCCAGGGAAAGACACTGAAGCTTTCTTT; CDR3aa: CASSLVPGKDTEAFF
v_gene: TRBV10-3; j_gene: TRBJ2-1; d_gene: TRBD2; abundance: .; CDR3nt: TGTGCCATCAGTGAAGCGGGGCCCCTTTACAATGAGCAGTTCTTC; CDR3aa: CAISEAGPLYNEQFF
v_gene: TRBV3-1/TRBV3-2; j_gene: TRBJ1-1; d_gene: TRBD1; abundance: .; CDR3nt: TGTGCCAGCAGCCAACGGACAGGGAGCTTAAGGAACACTGAAGCTTTCTTT; CDR3aa: CASSQRTGSLRNTEAFF
v_gene: TRBV27; j_gene: TRBJ2-6; d_gene: .; abundance: once; CDR3nt: TGTGCCAGCAGTCCCGGGGGACCCCCACTTGGGGCCAACGTCCTGACTTTC; CDR3aa: CASSPGGPPLGANVLTF
v_gene: TRBV12-5; j_gene: TRBJ1-6; d_gene: TRBD1; abundance: .; CDR3nt: TGTGCTAGTGGTTTGGTCACCGGGACAGGGTATTCACCCCTCCACTTT; CDR3aa: CASGLVTGTGYSPLHF
v_gene: TRBV3-1/TRBV3-2; j_gene: TRBJ2-5; d_gene: .; abundance: .; CDR3nt: TGTGCCAGCAGCCAAGTCCTAGCGTCAGCGGAGACCCAGTACTTC; CDR3aa: CASSQVLASAETQYF
v_gene: TRBV12-3/TRBV12-4; j_gene: TRBJ1-1; d_gene: .; abundance: .; CDR3nt: TGTGCCAGCAGTTTAAGAGCGAACACTGAAGCTTTCTTT; CDR3aa: CASSLRANTEAFF
v_gene: TRBV28; j_gene: TRBJ2-7; d_gene: .; abundance: .; CDR3nt: TGTGCCAGCAGCCGCGAGGACTACGAGCAGTACTTC; CDR3aa: CASSREDYEQYF
v_gene: TRBV7-9; j_gene: TRBJ1-2; d_gene: .; abundance: .; CDR3nt: TGTGCCAGCAGCTTCCGGGAGTGGGGACGCGGCTACACCTTC; CDR3aa: CASSFREWGRGYTF
v_gene: TRBV5-4; j_gene: TRBJ1-1; d_gene: .; abundance: .; CDR3nt: TGTGCCTCGGCGGGGAACGTGAACACTGAAGCTTTCTTT; CDR3aa: CASAGNVNTEAFF
v_gene: TRBV19; j_gene: TRBJ2-1; d_gene: TRBD2; abundance: .; CDR3nt: TGTGCCAGTAATGGCGGGGGGGCTCATGAGCAGTTCTTC; CDR3aa: CASNGGGAHEQFF
v_gene: TRBV5-4; j_gene: TRBJ2-2; d_gene: TRBD2; abundance: .; CDR3nt: TGTGCCAGCAGCCGGGGACTAGCGGGGGGACCCACCGGGGAGCTGTTTTTT; CDR3aa: CASSRGLAGGPTGELFF
v_gene: TRBV5-1; j_gene: TRBJ1-1; d_gene: TRBD1; abundance: .; CDR3nt: TGCGCCAGCAGCCGGACAGGGACTATGAACACTGAAGCTTTCTTT; CDR3aa: CASSRTGTMNTEAFF
v_gene: TRBV12-5; j_gene: TRBJ1-6; d_gene: TRBD1; abundance: .; CDR3nt: TGTGCTAGTGGTTTGGTACACGGACAGGGGAGCTCCTATAATTCACCCCTCCACTTT; CDR3aa: CASGLVHGQGSSYNSPLHF